The T cell receptor (beta chain) under discussion was sequenced for a study of CD8 T cells in Susac syndrome. Reverse transcription of 0.5 to 1 ug RNA was performed with random hexamers. The TCR beta CDR3 was amplified by immunoSEQ multiplex PCR across 54 Vbeta, 13 Jbeta. TCRdb independently ran MiXCR on the immunoSEQ multiplex PCR reads; one entry per CDR3 protein. This table has 150,000 to 200,000 distinct CDR3 sequences, roughly 94% appearing once. CDR3 length: 13 amino acids. Trimming took 5 bases from V and 4 from J, leaving 11 bases between them. The germline V gene has CDR1 MNHEY and CDR2 SVGAGI. High-throughput TCR beta sequencing covered peripheral CD8+ and CD4+ T cells. Through negative isolation, CD4+ and CD8+ T cells were obtained, while TEMRA cells were enriched using FACS.

This clonotype was obtained from a human donor with multiple sclerosis. J is TRBJ1-1 and V is TRBV6-5; D possibly corresponds to TRBD1 (6 bases). The specimen was CD4+ T cells from PBMCs. The DNA of the CDR3 is TGTGCCAGCAGTAGATCAGGGGCCACTGAAGCTTTCTTT. Its translation is CASSRSGATEAFF.